This record covers a single TCR beta chain. Its antigen is currently unknown. Mismatch with germline at one junction end may stem from a read error. This entry is derived from a study of OX40 agonist ivuxolimab in advanced cancers. Germline loops: CDR1 SEHNR, CDR2 FQNEAQ (reference sequence). This CDR3 is 13 amino acids long. Findings and limits, study-wide: Expanded clones were, on average, more numerous among CD8+ T cells than CD4+.

Blood was sampled at baseline, cycle 4 day 1, and cycle 7 day 1. Method: immunoSEQ multiplex PCR; TCRdb's copy keeps in-frame clones and lacks some. The sample yields 50,000 to 70,000 clones, about four fifths seen once. The sequences come from CD4+ or CD8+ T cells sorted from blood, collected in a trial of the OX40 agonist ivuxolimab. The receptor's source is an adult with an advanced solid tumor such as melanoma, head and neck, liver or kidney cancer. The chain recombines TRBV7-9 with TRBJ2-5; D possibly uses TRBD1 or TRBD2 (5 bases each). In DNA, the CDR3 is TGTGCCAACAGCAAGGTGGGGGTAGAGACCCAGTACTTC. Its translation: CANSKVGVETQYF.